Listed here is a single TCR beta chain. Its antigen is unidentified. The sample belongs to a study of cytomegalovirus exposure and HLA in healthy donors. Germline loops: CDR1 MNHEY, CDR2 SVGAGI. CDR3 size: 13 residues. V lost 8 bases and J lost 2, with 12 bases in between. A multiplex PCR was run with 60 Vbeta primers and 13 Jbeta primers. Profiling relied on immunoSEQ multiplex PCR, and the TCRdb table lists in-frame clones only, not all of them. In the table there are some 90,000 clones, approximately 83% of which are singletons. Points from the study as a whole: In a later analysis, a missense DCLRE1C variant was linked to TCR beta V- and J-gene trimming. Presence/absence analyses assumed roughly uniform sequencing depth across donors, which may not hold.

This clonotype originated in a man over 45 in good health and CMV-seronegative. The rearrangement uses TRBV6-5 and TRBJ2-5, with D perhaps matching TRBD2 (6 bases). The sample consisted of PBMCs. CDR3 DNA: TGTGCCAGCCGGAGGGGACCGCAAGAGACCCAGTACTTC. This encodes CASRRGPQETQYF.